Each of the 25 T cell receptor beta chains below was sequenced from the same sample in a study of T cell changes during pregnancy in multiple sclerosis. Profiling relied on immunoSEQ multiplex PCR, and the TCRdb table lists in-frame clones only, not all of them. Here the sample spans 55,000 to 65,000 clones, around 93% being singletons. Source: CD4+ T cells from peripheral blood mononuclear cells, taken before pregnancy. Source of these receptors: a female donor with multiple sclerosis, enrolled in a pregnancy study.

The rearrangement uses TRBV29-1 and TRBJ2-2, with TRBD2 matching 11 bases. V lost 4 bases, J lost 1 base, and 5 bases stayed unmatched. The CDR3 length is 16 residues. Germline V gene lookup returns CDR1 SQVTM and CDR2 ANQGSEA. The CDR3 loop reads CSVVPGTSGNTGELFF. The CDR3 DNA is TGCAGCGTTGTCCCCGGGACTAGCGGGAACACCGGGGAGCTGTTTTTT.

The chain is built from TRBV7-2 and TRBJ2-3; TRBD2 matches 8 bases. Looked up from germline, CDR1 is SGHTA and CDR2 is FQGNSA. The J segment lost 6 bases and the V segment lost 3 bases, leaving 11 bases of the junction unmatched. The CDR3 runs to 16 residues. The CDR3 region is CASSLSSGRLTDTQYF. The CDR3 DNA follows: TGTGCCAGCAGCTTGTCAAGCGGGAGATTAACGGATACGCAGTATTTT.

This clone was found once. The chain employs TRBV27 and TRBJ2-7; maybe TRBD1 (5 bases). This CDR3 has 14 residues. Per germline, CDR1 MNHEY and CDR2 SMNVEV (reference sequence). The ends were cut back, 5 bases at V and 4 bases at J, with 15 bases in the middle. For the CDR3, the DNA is TGTGCCAGCAGTCTGTCGGACATCGGATACGAGCAGTACTTC. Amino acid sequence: CASSLSDIGYEQYF.

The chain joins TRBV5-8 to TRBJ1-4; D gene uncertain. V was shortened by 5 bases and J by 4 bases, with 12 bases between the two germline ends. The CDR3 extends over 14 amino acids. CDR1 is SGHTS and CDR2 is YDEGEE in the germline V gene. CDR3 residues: CASRRRLGNEKLFF. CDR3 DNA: TGTGCCAGCAGAAGGAGATTGGGTAATGAAAAACTGTTTTTT. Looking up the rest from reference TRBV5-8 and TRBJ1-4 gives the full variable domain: EAGVTQSPTHLIKTRGQQATLRCSPISGHTSVYWYQQALGLGLQFLLWYDEGEERNRGNFPPRFSGRQFPNYSSELNVNALELEDSALYLCASRRRLGNEKLFFGSGTQLSVL.

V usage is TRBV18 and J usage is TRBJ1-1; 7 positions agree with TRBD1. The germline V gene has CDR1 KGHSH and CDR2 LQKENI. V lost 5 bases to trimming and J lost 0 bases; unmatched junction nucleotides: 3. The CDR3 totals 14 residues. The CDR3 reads CASSTDRVNTEAFF. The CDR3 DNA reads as TGTGCCAGCTCAACCGACAGGGTGAACACTGAAGCTTTCTTT. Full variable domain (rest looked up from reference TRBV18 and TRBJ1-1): NAGVMQNPRHLVRRRGQEARLRCSPMKGHSHVYWYRQLPEEGLKFMVYLQKENIIDESGMPKERFSAEFPKEGPSILRIQQVVRGDSAAYFCASSTDRVNTEAFFGQGTRLTVV.

The CDR3: CASSGPGTGRSHEQFF. For the CDR3, the DNA is TGTGCCAGCAGCGGACCCGGGACAGGGCGTTCGCATGAGCAGTTCTTC. The rearrangement links TRBV7-6 to TRBJ2-1; 9 positions match TRBD1. The germline V gene has CDR1 SGHVS and CDR2 FNYEAQ. The CDR3 is 16 amino acids. V dropped 5 bases and J dropped 8; count of bases not matched to a gene: 13.

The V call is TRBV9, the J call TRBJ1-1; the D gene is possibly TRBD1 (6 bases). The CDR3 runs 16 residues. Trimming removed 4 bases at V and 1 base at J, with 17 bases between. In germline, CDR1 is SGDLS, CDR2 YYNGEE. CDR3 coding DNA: TGTGCCAGCAGCTCCCGAGGGGGGGTCTCGAACACTGAAGCTTTCTTT. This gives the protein CASSSRGGVSNTEAFF.

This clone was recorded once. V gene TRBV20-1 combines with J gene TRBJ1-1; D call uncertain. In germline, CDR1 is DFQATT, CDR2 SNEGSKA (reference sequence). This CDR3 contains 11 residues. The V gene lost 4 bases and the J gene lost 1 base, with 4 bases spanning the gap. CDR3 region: CSANTNTEAFF. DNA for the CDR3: TGCAGTGCTAACACGAACACTGAAGCTTTCTTT.

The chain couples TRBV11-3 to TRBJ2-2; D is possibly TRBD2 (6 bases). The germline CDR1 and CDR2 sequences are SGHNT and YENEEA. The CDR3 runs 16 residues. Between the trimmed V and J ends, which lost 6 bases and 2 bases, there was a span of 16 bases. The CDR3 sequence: CASSTGSHRNTGELFF. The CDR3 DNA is TGTGCCAGCAGTACCGGGAGTCATAGAAACACCGGGGAGCTGTTTTTT. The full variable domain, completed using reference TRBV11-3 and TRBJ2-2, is EAGVVQSPRYKIIEKKQPVAFWCNPISGHNTLYWYLQNLGQGPELLIRYENEEAVDDSQLPKDRFSAERLKGVDSTLKIQPAELGDSAVYLCASSTGSHRNTGELFFGEGSRLTVL.

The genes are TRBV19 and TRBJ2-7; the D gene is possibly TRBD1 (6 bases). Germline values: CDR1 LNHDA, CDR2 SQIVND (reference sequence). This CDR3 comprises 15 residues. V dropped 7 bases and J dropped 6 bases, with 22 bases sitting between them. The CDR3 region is CASTRGHYPGVEQYF. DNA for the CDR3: TGTGCCAGTACCAGGGGACACTACCCCGGGGTCGAGCAGTACTTC.

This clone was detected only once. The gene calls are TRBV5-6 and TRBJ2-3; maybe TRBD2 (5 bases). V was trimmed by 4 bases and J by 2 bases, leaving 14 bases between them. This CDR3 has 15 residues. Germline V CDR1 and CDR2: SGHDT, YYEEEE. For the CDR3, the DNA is TGTGCCAGCAGCCAAGGGAGACTCCCCACAGATACGCAGTATTTT. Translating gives CASSQGRLPTDTQYF.

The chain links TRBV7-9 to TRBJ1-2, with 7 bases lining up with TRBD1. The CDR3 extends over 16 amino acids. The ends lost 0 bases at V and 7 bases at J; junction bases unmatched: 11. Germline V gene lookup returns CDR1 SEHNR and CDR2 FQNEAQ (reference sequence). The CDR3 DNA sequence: TGTGCCAGCAGCTTAGCGCTTGCGGAGGGGGCGCCTGGCTACACCTTC. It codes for CASSLALAEGAPGYTF.

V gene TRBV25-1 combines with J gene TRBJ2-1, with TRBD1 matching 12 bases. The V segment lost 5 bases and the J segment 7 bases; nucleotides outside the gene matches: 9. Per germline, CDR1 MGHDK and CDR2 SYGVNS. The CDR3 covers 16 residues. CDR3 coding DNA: TGTGCCAGCAGTTTGGGGACAGGGGGCTTTAAGAATGAGCAGTTCTTC. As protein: CASSLGTGGFKNEQFF.

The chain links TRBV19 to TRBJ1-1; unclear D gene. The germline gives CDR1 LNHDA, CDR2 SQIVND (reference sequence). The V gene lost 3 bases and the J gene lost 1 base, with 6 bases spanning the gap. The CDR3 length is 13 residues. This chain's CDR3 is CASSIGQNTEAFF. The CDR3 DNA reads TGTGCCAGTAGTATCGGTCAGAACACTGAAGCTTTCTTT.

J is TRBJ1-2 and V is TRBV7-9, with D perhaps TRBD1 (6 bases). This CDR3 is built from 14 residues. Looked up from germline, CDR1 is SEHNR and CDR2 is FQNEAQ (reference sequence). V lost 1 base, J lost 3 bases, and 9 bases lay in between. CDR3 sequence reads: CASSLDGQYYGYTF. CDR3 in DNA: TGTGCCAGCAGCTTAGACGGACAGTACTATGGCTACACCTTC.

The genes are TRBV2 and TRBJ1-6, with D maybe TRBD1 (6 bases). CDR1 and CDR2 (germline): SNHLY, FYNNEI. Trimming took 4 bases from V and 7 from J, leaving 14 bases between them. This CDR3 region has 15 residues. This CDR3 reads CASSVQGTPNSPLHF. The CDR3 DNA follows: TGTGCCAGCAGTGTTCAGGGGACCCCGAATTCACCCCTCCACTTT. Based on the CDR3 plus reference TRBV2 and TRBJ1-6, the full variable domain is EPEVTQTPSHQVTQMGQEVILRCVPISNHLYFYWYRQILGQKVEFLVSFYNNEISEKSEIFDDQFSVERPDGSNFTLKIRSTKLEDSAMYFCASSVQGTPNSPLHFGNGTRLTVT.

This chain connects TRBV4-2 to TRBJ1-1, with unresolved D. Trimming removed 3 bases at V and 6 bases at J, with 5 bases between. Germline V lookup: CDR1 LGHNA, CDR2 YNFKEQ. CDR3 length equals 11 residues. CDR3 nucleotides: TGTGCCAGCAGCCAGAGAGCTGAAGCTTTCTTT. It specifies CASSQRAEAFF.

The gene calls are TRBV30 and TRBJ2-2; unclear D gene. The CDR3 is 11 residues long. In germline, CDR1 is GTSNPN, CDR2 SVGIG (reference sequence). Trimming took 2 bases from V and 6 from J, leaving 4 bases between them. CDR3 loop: CAWSRAGELFF. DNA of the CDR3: TGTGCCTGGAGTCGGGCCGGGGAGCTGTTTTTT.

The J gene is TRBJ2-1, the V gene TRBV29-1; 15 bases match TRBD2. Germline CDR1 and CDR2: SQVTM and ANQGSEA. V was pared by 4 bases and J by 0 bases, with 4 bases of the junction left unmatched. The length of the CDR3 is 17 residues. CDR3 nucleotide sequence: TGCAGCGTTGCCGGGACTAGCGGGAGGATCTCCTACAATGAGCAGTTCTTC. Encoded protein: CSVAGTSGRISYNEQFF.

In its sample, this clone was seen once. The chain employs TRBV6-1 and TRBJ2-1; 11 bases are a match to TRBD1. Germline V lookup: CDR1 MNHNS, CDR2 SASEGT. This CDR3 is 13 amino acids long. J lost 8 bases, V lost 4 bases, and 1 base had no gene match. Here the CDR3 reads CASSGDRGDEQFF. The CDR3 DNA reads TGTGCCAGCAGTGGGGACAGGGGGGATGAGCAGTTCTTC.

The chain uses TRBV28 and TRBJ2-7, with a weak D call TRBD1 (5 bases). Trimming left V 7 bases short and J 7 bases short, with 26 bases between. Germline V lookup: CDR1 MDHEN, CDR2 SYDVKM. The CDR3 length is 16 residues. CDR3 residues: CASKIEIREGSQEQYF. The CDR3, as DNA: TGTGCCAGCAAAATTGAAATCAGGGAAGGGTCGCAAGAGCAGTACTTC.

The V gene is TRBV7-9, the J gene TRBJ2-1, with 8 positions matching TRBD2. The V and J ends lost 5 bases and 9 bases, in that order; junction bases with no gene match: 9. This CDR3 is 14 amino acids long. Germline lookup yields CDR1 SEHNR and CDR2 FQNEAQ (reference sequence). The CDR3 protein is CASSPGGTRREQFF. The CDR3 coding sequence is TGTGCCAGCAGCCCAGGTGGGACTAGGCGTGAGCAGTTCTTC.

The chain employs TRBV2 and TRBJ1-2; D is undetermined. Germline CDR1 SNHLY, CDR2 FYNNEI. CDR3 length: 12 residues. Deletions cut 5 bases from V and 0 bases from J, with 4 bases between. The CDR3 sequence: CASSRTNYGYTF. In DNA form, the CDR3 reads TGTGCCAGCAGTCGTACTAACTATGGCTACACCTTC.

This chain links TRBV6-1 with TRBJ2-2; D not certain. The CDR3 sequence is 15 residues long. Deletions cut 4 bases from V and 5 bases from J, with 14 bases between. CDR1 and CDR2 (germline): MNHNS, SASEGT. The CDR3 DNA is TGTGCCAGCAGTGGGCTGGCCCGAGGTACCGGGGAGCTGTTTTTT. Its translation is CASSGLARGTGELFF.

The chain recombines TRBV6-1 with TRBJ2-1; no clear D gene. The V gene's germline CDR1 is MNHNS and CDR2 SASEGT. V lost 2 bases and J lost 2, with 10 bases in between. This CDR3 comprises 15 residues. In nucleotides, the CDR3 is TGTGCCAGCAGTGAAACTGGCGGAGCCTACAATGAGCAGTTCTTC. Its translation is CASSETGGAYNEQFF.